This record concerns one T cell receptor beta chain sequence. Some clones are missing from TCRdb's copy, which holds only in-frame ones; the method was immunoSEQ multiplex PCR. This repertoire shows 55,000 to 65,000 clones, 70% to 90% found once; its top ten account for 9.5% to 15%. This sample is drawn from a study of control samples from healthy donors and cancer patients. Germline V CDR1 and CDR2: KGHSH, LQKENI. The CDR3 loop spans 15 amino acids. Losses at the gene ends were 1 base for V and 5 bases for J; bases not matched to a gene: 7. This TCR derives from a woman aged 55-70 years with lung cancer. Material for sequencing was PBMCs. This rearrangement joins TRBV18 to TRBJ1-1; TRBD1 aligns across 7 bases. CDR3 sequence reads: CASSPRLGGGTEAFF. Written as DNA, the CDR3 is TGTGCCAGCTCACCACGATTAGGGGGCGGGACTGAAGCTTTCTTT.